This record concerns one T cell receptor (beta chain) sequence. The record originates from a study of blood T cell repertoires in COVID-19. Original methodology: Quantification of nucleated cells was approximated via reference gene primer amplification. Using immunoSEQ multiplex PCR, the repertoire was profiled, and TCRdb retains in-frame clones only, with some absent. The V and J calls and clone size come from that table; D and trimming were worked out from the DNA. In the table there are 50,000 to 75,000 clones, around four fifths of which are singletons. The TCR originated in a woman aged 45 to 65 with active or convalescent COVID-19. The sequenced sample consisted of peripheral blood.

The chain's CDR3 is CAISESGRGRSPLHF. Written as DNA, the CDR3 is TGTGCCATCAGTGAGTCGGGCAGGGGGAGATCACCCCTCCACTTT. The rearrangement uses TRBV10-3 and TRBJ1-6; 7 bases line up with TRBD1. Per the germline V gene, CDR1 is ENHRY and CDR2 is SYGVKD. The CDR3 extends over 15 amino acids. V shed 0 bases, J shed 10 bases, and the junction held 6 bases outside the gene matches.